Here is one T cell receptor (beta chain) with its context. The specificity of this receptor is unknown. It has no much larger one-base neighbor in the sample; base qualities were not kept. In total, just over 650 healthy bone marrow donors made up the cohort. At the time of sampling, every cohort member was nominally healthy, though immune exposures that went unrecorded were likely present. The donor was CMV seropositive and was included in the group of 250 to 300 seropositive cohort members. Each donor provided a peripheral blood sample, and peripheral blood mononuclear cells were used for TCR beta sequencing. Genomic DNA extraction from the blood cell samples was performed with the Qiagen DNeasy Blood Extraction Kit. Library construction relied on the immunoSEQ multiplex PCR assay. For the multiplex PCR, a mixture combining 60 forward primers for TCR Vbeta segments and 13 reverse primers for TCR Jbeta segments was used. Amplification of the CDR3 region of rearranged TCR beta genes was performed with a multiplex PCR assay on genomic DNA. The amplified TCR beta libraries were sequenced on the Illumina HiSeq System as 87-base-pair reads. Concerning the study's data processing: A later analysis tallied 70 million to 100 million unique TCR beta chains across the 700 or so repertoires, and roughly 11 million of those chains were shared by two or more donors. A nearest-neighbor algorithm error-corrected the raw reads and collapsed the reads into unique sequences, merging closely related sequences to remove PCR and sequencing errors. V, D and J gene segments were assigned by aligning CDR3 sequences to IMGT reference sequences. For a sequence to be retained, at least a six-nucleotide match to both a V gene segment and a J gene segment was required. A rearrangement was called productive if the CDR3 had no stop codons and remained in frame with V and J, and every other rearrangement was called non-productive. Following IMGT convention, CDR3 was defined as the stretch from the second conserved V-encoded cysteine to the conserved J-encoded phenylalanine. The earlier analysis of fewer than 750 of the donors excluded sequences that lacked an unambiguous match to a single V gene segment. In an earlier analysis of 587 of the donors, V segments were called functional above 56.7% productive rearrangements and were called segregating when the between-donor standard deviation exceeded 5%. A statistical classification framework was built for diagnosing cytomegalovirus status from the catalog of TCR beta chain sequences. A later analysis assigned V and J genes by comparing TCR nucleotide sequences with IMGT/GENE-DB human TR gene sequences. The TCRdist pipeline was used in a later analysis to assign CDR3 sequences and most-parsimonious VDJ recombination scenarios. A later analysis defined each TCR beta chain by its CDR3 amino acid sequence plus V-gene family, and excluded reads lacking a unique V-gene family. In a later analysis, a few hundred highly shared, low-generation-probability nucleotide sequences were removed to address suspected cross-contamination and a sequencing artifact. A later analysis calculated a clonal expansion index for each public chain from normalized within-repertoire ranks of inferred template counts. In a later analysis, generation probabilities were computed with a VDJ recombination model fitted to out-of-frame rearrangements, and the resulting probabilities were checked against IGoR. In a later analysis, hypergeometric tests were used to score TCR-TCR, TCR-HLA and TCR-CMV co-occurrence, with a repertoire-size bias correction applied to TCR pairs. In a later analysis, false discovery rates were estimated by permuting HLA or CMV assignments 20 times. In a later analysis, co-occurring TCRs were grouped using DBSCAN, with TCRdist sequence similarity added in when clustering inside HLA-allele-positive subsets. Repertoires with fewer than 30,000 or more than 120,000 public chains, plus five repertoires with anomalous nucleotide sharing, were excluded from co-occurrence clustering. The immuneACCESS repertoire file appears here via TCRdb, limited to in-frame rearrangements. These files lack a portion of the clones; in checked studies, under half of the deficit traces to unresolved V genes, and the cause of the others is not known. V, J and clone size are taken as reported in that table, and D and trimming were inferred from the DNA itself. Here the sample has approximately 120,000 clones; 8% to 11% occur a single time. Roughly 4.2% of the sample comes from the top ten.

This record comes from a study of cytomegalovirus exposure and HLA in healthy donors (dated by TCRdb to between 2016 and 2019). With regard to the full study: An earlier analysis of about 560 of the donors reported about 280 Gb of sequence data and around 100 million unique TCR beta sequences obtained from about 170 million T cells. Approximately 300 gigabases of sequencing data and around 85 million unique TCR sequences made up an early release that covered fewer than 650 HLA-typed donors. The genetic ancestry cluster associated with self-reported Caucasian donors included over 65% of the 398 genotyped donors. The study was designed to test whether signatures of past pathogen exposure could be identified by cataloging public T cell receptors. The study used immunosequencing to profile the T cell repertoires of around 600 subjects and linked those repertoires to cytomegalovirus serostatus. Along with the approximately 600-subject first cohort, a separate validation cohort of over a hundred different subjects was used. To predict cytomegalovirus infection status, the study brought together high-throughput TCR immunosequencing, statistical association of individual TCRs with disease status, and machine learning. A later analysis re-examined previously published TCR beta repertoires from several hundred donors and added high-resolution HLA genotyping to investigate patterns of TCR occurrence. Rather than drawing on any new phenotypic data, the later analysis identified candidate immune exposures from TCR beta sequences and the way those sequences occurred across donors. To decide whether each TCR beta V gene segment behaved as functional or pseudogenic, an earlier analysis of approximately 620 of the donors relied on high-throughput TCR beta sequencing. Alongside the repertoire data, information on donor age, sex, ethnicity and CMV serostatus was compiled. Genome-wide SNP genotypes for about 65% of the roughly 670 donors were used in a later genetic analysis, which treated that subset as a discovery cohort. Every discovery cohort repertoire had been produced on one sequencing platform. Both class I and class II loci were covered by HLA typing, at four-digit resolution. The number of typed donors differed by locus: about 620-630 for A, B, C, DRB1 and DQB1; 500 to 550 for DQA1; 600 to 610 for DPA1; and roughly 490 for DPB1. Four to six DR-DQ haplotypes were handled as single units for association and clustering, since linkage in the cohort was strong. Among some 400 genotyped donors of the cohort, an average of around 250,000 unique TCR beta nucleotide sequences was sequenced per donor, of which about 20% were non-productive.

Here V drops 1 base and J drops 5 bases, and the junction holds 9 bases not matched to any gene. CDR1 MNHEY and CDR2 SMNVEV are derived from the germline V gene (reference sequence). There are 16 amino acids in the CDR3, from cysteine to phenylalanine inclusive. Kept here is only the CDR3 DNA, which spans 48 bases and is read in frame from base 1. The research as a whole found: According to the authors, the approach could potentially be generalized to other disease states and immunological phenotypes. Presence/absence analyses assumed roughly uniform sequencing depth across donors, an assumption that may not hold. In a later analysis, several top co-occurrence clusters were reported to appear linked to parvovirus B19, influenza, CMV and Epstein-Barr virus. The 87-base-pair reads could not distinguish some IMGT-functional V segments, including TRBV6-2 and TRBV6-3, so those segments were excluded. In a later genetic analysis, a missense DCLRE1C variant was associated with V-gene and J-gene trimming of TCR beta chains, and the association was replicated in an independent cohort. A later genetic analysis reported fewer N-insertions in productive TCRs among donors in an Asian-associated ancestry cluster than the roughly 650-donor mean. The only immune exposure information available for the cohort was CMV serostatus. A few of the identified cytomegalovirus-associated TCR beta chains were confirmed in vitro to be specific for cytomegalovirus antigens. Because counts were too low, roughly 16 rarely observed V segments, including chromosome 9 orphons, were left out of the earlier analysis of about 620 of the donors. Because some donors lacked HLA typing at each locus, the association tests relied only on the typed subset. Linkage disequilibrium might explain the correlated functional status among segregating V segments, but an unknown experimental factor could not be excluded. In a later analysis, most CMV-associated TCR beta chains were found to appear HLA-restricted, with HLA associations seemingly driven largely by CMV exposure. Assigning TCR associations to individual alleles was difficult when HLA alleles, especially DR and DQ, strongly co-occurred. The classifier was reported to diagnose cytomegalovirus status with high specificity and sensitivity in both the original and validation cohorts. In an earlier analysis of more than 450 of the donors, most TCR beta V segments were observed in productive rearrangements about 87% or about 30% of the time, broadly matching IMGT annotations. A further reported finding was that TCR beta sequences accurately predicted the HLA-A and HLA-B alleles for most subjects in the first cohort. In this cohort, only TCR beta chains were sequenced, and detectable features were limited by the absence of alpha or paired-chain data. A group of highly shared sequence variants was considered likely to be a technical artifact of the sequencing pipeline. A later analysis found that TCR association rates varied across HLA loci, with DRB1 alleles showing the most associated TCRs and HLA-C alleles the fewest. Most TCR sequences were observed very rarely across donors, whereas some public TCRs were present in many individuals. A total of 150 to 200 TCR beta chains were listed by the study as associated with cytomegalovirus. In a later analysis, HLA-associated TCR beta chains showed more clonal expansion and lower generation probabilities than non-associated chains that were equally common. Specific HLA alleles were associated with over 15,000 TCR beta sequences at a false discovery rate of 0.05 in a later analysis.

This chain is built from TRBV27 and TRBJ2-7, and 9 junctional nucleotides match TRBD1. Sequencing used PBMCs. The sequence derives from a woman between 18 and 30 years old in good health and CMV-seropositive. The nucleotide sequence reads as follows: TGTGCCAGCAGTTTATGGGGACAGGGAGTCTTCAACGAGCAGTACTTC. It translates as CASSLWGQGVFNEQYF.